Following are 8 T cell receptor beta chains from one sample sequenced in a study of cytomegalovirus exposure and HLA in healthy donors. The PCR was carried out with 60 Vbeta primers and 13 Jbeta primers. Sequenced by immunoSEQ multiplex PCR; TCRdb stores in-frame clones only, minus some. This table has 100,000 to 150,000 clones, about four fifths appearing once. Sequenced sample: PBMCs. The receptors were gathered from a woman between 40 and 55 years old in good health and CMV-seropositive.

The V gene is TRBV7-2, the J gene TRBJ2-5; D is unresolved. The V and J ends lost 5 bases and 5 bases respectively, with 9 bases between them. Per the germline V gene, CDR1 is SGHTA and CDR2 is FQGNSA. The CDR3 is 12 residues long. The DNA for the CDR3 is TGTGCCAGCAGCCGCGAAGTGGAGACCCAGTACTTC. Translation gives CASSREVETQYF.

This chain joins TRBV29-1 and TRBJ2-2, with TRBD2 matching over 8 bases. CDR3 length equals 15 residues. Germline CDR1 and CDR2: SQVTM and ANQGSEA. Trimming took 5 bases from V and 1 from J; bases not matched to a gene: 6. The DNA for the CDR3 is TGCAGCGTTCCAATAGCGGGACAGAACACCGGGGAGCTGTTTTTT. Amino acids: CSVPIAGQNTGELFF.

This clone was seen just once. The CDR3 DNA follows: TGCGCCAGCAGTGAGGGGCGGGGGTACGAGCAGTACTTC. Translating gives CASSEGRGYEQYF. The chain has TRBV10-1 and TRBJ2-7; TRBD2 matches 7 bases. Germline lookup yields CDR1 WNHNN and CDR2 SYGVQD (reference sequence). This CDR3 region has 13 residues. Losses at the gene ends were 2 bases for V and 4 bases for J; bases not matched to a gene: 2.

The CDR3 loop is CASSQDRNTEAFF. CDR3 DNA: TGTGCCAGCAGCCAAGACAGGAACACTGAAGCTTTCTTT. The chain combines TRBV4-2 with TRBJ1-1; D remains ambiguous. The CDR3 has 13 residues. Germline CDR1 and CDR2: LGHNA and YNFKEQ. V was shortened by 0 bases and J by 1 base, with 3 bases between the two germline ends.

The chain is built from TRBV10-1 and TRBJ2-3, with TRBD2 identical over 7 bases. V was pared by 0 bases and J by 1 base, with 7 bases of the junction left unmatched. Germline-derived CDR1 and CDR2 are WNHNN and SYGVQD (reference sequence). The CDR3 loop spans 17 amino acids. The CDR3 region has the DNA TGCGCCAGCAGTGAGTCGATTGCGGGAGTGGGCACAGATACGCAGTATTTT. Its translation: CASSESIAGVGTDTQYF.

The rearrangement joins TRBV11-3 to TRBJ2-1; D is uncertain. V was pared by 6 bases and J by 5 bases, with 5 bases between. The CDR3 sequence is 11 residues long. Germline loops: CDR1 SGHNT, CDR2 YENEEA. The CDR3 DNA is TGTGCCAGCAGTAGAAACAATGAGCAGTTCTTC. This encodes CASSRNNEQFF.

The chain links TRBV28 to TRBJ1-2; TRBD1 agrees at 8 bases. The germline CDR1 and CDR2 sequences are MDHEN and SYDVKM. Trimming at V came to 9 bases and at J to 2 bases, leaving 5 bases not matched to a gene. The CDR3 extends over 13 amino acids. CDR3 sequence reads: CASMDRVNYGYTF. The CDR3 DNA follows: TGTGCCAGTATGGACAGGGTAAACTATGGCTACACCTTC.

This clone was observed a single time. One end of the junction is discordant with germline, which a read error may explain. The chain is built from TRBV28 and TRBJ1-4; D gene ambiguous. Per germline, CDR1 MDHEN and CDR2 SYDVKM. The CDR3 runs to 13 residues. The CDR3 DNA follows: TGTGTCAGCAGTGCCCGGGTAACTGAAAAACTGTTTTTT. Protein product: CVSSARVTEKLFF.